The present T cell receptor beta chain was sequenced within a study of T cell responses to AZD1222 COVID-19 vaccine listed by TCRdb under 2021. At the level of the whole study: AZD1222 recipients with second doses at about 4 weeks or about 12 weeks were pooled, because spike-specific TCR depth and breadth did not differ between schedules. A total of more than 230 trial participants underwent TCR sequencing, of whom 207 received two doses of AZD1222 and some 26 received two doses of the MenACWY control vaccine. Enrollment into the trials was organized by age into subgroups of 18-55, 56-69 and 70-plus years, and those subgroups contained about 160, 30 and 59 TCR-sequenced participants, respectively.

The CDR3 regions of human TCRbeta chains were analyzed by immunosequencing. In the source study's methods: Repertoire TCRs were matched against a reference library of SARS-CoV-2-specific TCRs generated with the MIRA antigen-specificity platform. Breadth was defined as the fraction of unique TCRs that were SARS-CoV-2-associated. Depth was defined as the fraction of total T cells that were SARS-CoV-2-associated. Each spike-specific TCR was assigned to its reactive spike region and to a CD4 or CD8 class using the MIRA data. Log10-transformed breadth and depth values were compared by one-way ANOVA with Sidak's multiple comparisons tests. TCRdb mirrors the immuneACCESS table, restricted to in-frame sequences. Some clones are absent from its copies; in checked studies, under half trace to an unresolved V gene, and the reason for the others is unknown. V and J calls and clone size are given by that table; D and trimming were obtained from the DNA. The sample data list more than 150,000 clones, and approximately 92% of these were observed just once. More than 9% of the sample goes to the ten largest clones.

What the research found in general, with its limitations: CD4 TCRs associated with the vaccine covered the entire spike protein, and the dominant responses were in regions 160-218 and 743-854. Only five or six AZD1222 recipients were SARS-CoV-2 seropositive at baseline, limiting conclusions about previously exposed vaccinees. A significant rise in spike-specific TCR breadth and depth was observed after two AZD1222 doses relative to day 0 and relative to MenACWY recipients. No day 14 peak-response samples were available, so repertoires were characterized only after the peak T cell response. Reportedly, close to half of the unique spike-specific TCRs recognized epitopes lying outside the regions that are mutated in the B.1.351 and B.1.1.7 variants. Most participants were white British and females outnumbered males, and the authors suggested that clonal diversity may have been underestimated. In the small 56-69-year group, the increase in depth fell short of significance, most likely because of low power.

Trimmed from V: 5 bases; trimmed from J: 3 bases; junction bases lacking a gene match: 9. Taken from the germline V gene, the CDR1 and CDR2 loops are SGHVS and FQNEAQ. Reading from cysteine to phenylalanine, the CDR3 counts 17 amino acids. CDR3 DNA is the only sequence kept; it has 51 bases, read in frame from the first base. The sample's time point label, in plain terms: baseline before first vaccination. The vaccinee samples were drawn from two UK trials, COV001 and COV002, one of which was a single-blind randomized controlled phase 2/3 trial testing AZD1222 (ChAdOx1 nCoV-19) in healthy adults. For TCRbeta chain sequencing, PBMC samples from trial participants were taken at day 0 and at day 28 after the second dose. On this clone: The specificity of this receptor is unknown. The sample holds no much larger clone one base away, and base qualities are not on file.

Sample: peripheral blood, taken on day 0 of AZD1222 vaccination. The TCR comes from an adult in good health. The chain is encoded by TRBV7-8 joined to TRBJ2-7; 14 of the junction bases match TRBD2. The CDR3 protein sequence reads: CASSPGLAGEVGYEQYF. The base sequence is TGTGCCAGCAGCCCGGGACTAGCGGGAGAGGTCGGCTACGAGCAGTACTTC.